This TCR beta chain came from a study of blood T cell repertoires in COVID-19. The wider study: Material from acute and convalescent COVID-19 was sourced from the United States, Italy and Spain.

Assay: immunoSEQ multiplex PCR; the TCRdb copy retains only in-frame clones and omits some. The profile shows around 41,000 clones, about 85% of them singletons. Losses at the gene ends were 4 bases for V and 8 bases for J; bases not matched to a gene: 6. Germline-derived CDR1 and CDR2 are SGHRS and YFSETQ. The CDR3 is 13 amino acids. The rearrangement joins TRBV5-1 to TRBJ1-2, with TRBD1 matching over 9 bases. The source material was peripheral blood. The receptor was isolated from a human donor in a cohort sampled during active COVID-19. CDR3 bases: TGCGCCAGCAGCCAGGACAGGGGTGGAGGCTACACCTTC. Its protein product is CASSQDRGGGYTF.